This is a list of T cell receptor beta chains from one sample in a study of blood T cell repertoires in COVID-19. Libraries were prepared by immunoSEQ multiplex PCR; TCRdb keeps only in-frame clonotypes and omits some of them. The data contain 210,000 or so clones, 80% to 90% of them singletons. The material sequenced was peripheral blood. The receptors shown here come from a woman between 50 and 59 years old with active or convalescent COVID-19. Each CDR3 is given with its conserved first and last residue. D genes are given only for firm matches. The listing skips clone size in some rows; elsewhere it reads once, few, many or a size class.

d_gene	v_gene	j_gene	abundance	CDR3aa	CDR3nt
.	TRBV5-5	TRBJ2-5	.	CASSRGQETQYF	TGTGCCAGCAGCCGGGGCCAAGAGACCCAGTACTTC
.	TRBV6-5	TRBJ1-5	.	CASSYCFDSRNQPQHF	TGTGCCAGCAGTTACTGTTTCGACAGCCGAAATCAGCCCCAGCATTTT
.	TRBV12-3/TRBV12-4	TRBJ1-5	.	CASTPGGGQPQHF	TGTGCCAGCACCCCGGGGGGGGGCCAGCCCCAGCATTTT
TRBD1	TRBV7-6	TRBJ1-1	.	CASSTTPTAGGVEAFF	TGTGCCAGCAGCACTACCCCCACGGCAGGGGGTGTTGAAGCTTTCTTT
.	TRBV24-1	TRBJ2-6	.	CATSDRGLSGANVLTF	TGTGCCACCAGTGACCGAGGGCTCTCTGGGGCCAACGTCCTGACTTTC
TRBD2	TRBV2	TRBJ2-1	.	CASSGSLAGNEQFF	TGTGCCAGCAGTGGCAGCCTAGCGGGCAATGAGCAGTTCTTC
.	TRBV19	TRBJ2-2	.	CASTPRGGYTGELFF	TGTGCCAGTACCCCAAGGGGGGGATACACCGGGGAGCTGTTTTTT
.	TRBV3-1/TRBV3-2	TRBJ1-1	.	CASSRDLDRSEAFF	TGTGCCAGCAGCCGAGACCTTGACAGGTCTGAAGCTTTCTTT
TRBD1	TRBV10-3	TRBJ1-5	.	CAISEGTGGQIHQPQHF	TGTGCCATCAGTGAGGGGACAGGGGGCCAAATTCATCAGCCCCAGCATTTT
TRBD1	TRBV20-1	TRBJ1-4	once	CSVSGQGTGYEKLFF	TGCAGTGTTAGTGGACAGGGGACCGGCTATGAAAAACTGTTTTTT
.	TRBV28	TRBJ2-3	.	CASSLLSPGGDTQYF	TGTGCCAGCAGTCTCCTTTCCCCCGGGGGAGATACGCAGTATTTT
.	TRBV7-9	TRBJ2-7	.	CASRPKVGGIHEQYF	TGTGCCAGCAGACCTAAGGTGGGCGGGATCCACGAGCAGTACTTC
TRBD2	TRBV6-5	TRBJ2-5	.	CASSSGTSGRGETQYF	TGTGCCAGCAGTTCCGGGACTAGCGGGAGGGGGGAGACCCAGTACTTC
.	TRBV7-9	TRBJ1-1	.	CASTSQGIANTEAFF	TGTGCCAGCACCTCGCAGGGGATAGCAAACACTGAAGCTTTCTTT
TRBD1	TRBV24-1	TRBJ2-3	.	CATSDPDRGFTDTQYF	TGTGCCACCAGTGACCCAGACAGGGGGTTCACAGATACGCAGTATTTT
TRBD2	TRBV19	TRBJ2-1	.	CASSVGTSDEQFF	TGTGCCAGTAGTGTTGGGACTAGCGATGAGCAGTTCTTC
TRBD1	TRBV2	TRBJ1-1	.	CASINHPAGTGGNTEAFF	TGTGCCAGCATTAACCACCCGGCGGGGACAGGGGGGAACACTGAAGCTTTCTTT
.	TRBV14	TRBJ2-5	.	CASSQRLIQETQYF	TGTGCCAGCAGCCAGCGATTAATCCAAGAGACCCAGTACTTC
.	TRBV18	TRBJ1-5	.	CASSPSTANQPQHF	TGTGCCAGCTCACCTTCGACAGCGAATCAGCCCCAGCATTTT
.	TRBV6-5	TRBJ2-5	.	CASSRGKGPDSAQYF	TGTGCCAGCAGCCGCGGGAAAGGCCCAGACTCGGCCCAGTACTTC
.	TRBV29-1	TRBJ2-3	.	CSVGEGATDTQYF	TGCAGCGTTGGTGAGGGAGCAACAGATACGCAGTATTTT
.	TRBV6-5	TRBJ1-1	.	CASSWGGPTEAFF	TGTGCCAGCTCCTGGGGGGGGCCCACTGAAGCTTTCTTT
.	TRBV2	TRBJ2-7	.	CASTQAAEQYF	TGTGCCAGCACACAGGCGGCCGAGCAGTACTTC
TRBD2	TRBV3-1/TRBV3-2	TRBJ2-7	.	CASSQALAGTYEQYF	TGTGCCAGCAGCCAAGCACTAGCGGGGACCTACGAGCAGTACTTC
.	TRBV1	TRBJ1-5	.	CTSSQPPDRECCSWNQPQHF	TGCACCAGCAGCCAACCCCCGGACAGGGAATGTTGTAGTTGGAATCAGCCCCAGCATTTT
TRBD1	TRBV12-3/TRBV12-4	TRBJ1-5	.	CASSHDRDQPQHF	TGTGCCAGCAGCCATGACAGGGATCAGCCCCAGCATTTT
.	TRBV18	TRBJ1-1	.	CASSSSTDTEAFF	TGTGCCAGCTCGTCTAGCACTGACACTGAAGCTTTCTTT
.	TRBV6-5	TRBJ1-5	.	CASSYGRNQPQHF	TGTGCCAGCAGTTACGGGCGCAATCAGCCCCAGCATTTT
.	TRBV2	TRBJ1-5	.	CAGSGDSNQPQHF	TGTGCCGGTTCAGGGGATAGCAATCAGCCCCAGCATTTT
TRBD1	TRBV7-9	TRBJ1-4	.	CASSLRWGQGAGEKLFF	TGTGCCAGCAGCCTACGTTGGGGACAGGGGGCAGGAGAAAAACTGTTTTTT
TRBD2	TRBV5-4	TRBJ2-4	.	CASSRGGPGGPSGPKNIQYF	TGTGCCAGCAGCAGGGGTGGTCCCGGGGGTCCTAGCGGTCCCAAAAACATTCAGTACTTC
TRBD1	TRBV18	TRBJ1-5	.	CASSEDRNQPQHF	TGTGCCAGCTCAGAGGACAGGAATCAGCCCCAGCATTTT
TRBD1	TRBV28	TRBJ1-2	.	CASRLYRGPGGYTF	TGTGCCAGCAGGCTTTACAGGGGGCCAGGAGGCTACACCTTC
.	TRBV12-5	TRBJ1-2	few	CASGLGQENYGYTF	TGTGCTAGTGGTTTGGGACAGGAGAACTATGGCTACACCTTC
.	TRBV24-1	TRBJ2-1	.	CATSDYRHDEQFF	TGTGCCACCAGTGATTACAGGCACGATGAGCAGTTCTTC
.	TRBV7-9	TRBJ1-5	.	CASSHTGINQPQHF	TGTGCCAGCAGCCATACAGGGATTAATCAGCCCCAGCATTTT
TRBD1	TRBV5-1	TRBJ1-4	.	CASSLGPGQGINEKLFF	TGCGCCAGCAGCTTGGGACCGGGACAGGGAATTAATGAAAAACTGTTTTTT
.	TRBV7-2	TRBJ2-3	.	CASSLGALTTGAQYF	TGTGCCAGCAGCTTAGGGGCTCTAACCACGGGGGCGCAGTATTTT
TRBD1	TRBV11-1	TRBJ1-1	.	CASSPRQGVGTEAFF	TGTGCCAGCAGCCCTCGACAGGGGGTCGGGACTGAAGCTTTCTTT
TRBD1	TRBV6-5	TRBJ2-7	.	CASRGQGANYEQYF	TGTGCCAGCAGAGGACAGGGGGCTAACTACGAGCAGTACTTC
.	TRBV6-5	TRBJ1-5	few	CASRSSEDNQPQHF	TGTGCCAGCAGGAGCTCGGAGGACAATCAGCCCCAGCATTTT
TRBD2	TRBV3-1/TRBV3-2	TRBJ2-1	.	CASRTSGSYNEQFF	TGTGCCAGCCGTACTAGCGGGAGTTACAATGAGCAGTTCTTC
TRBD1	TRBV5-1	TRBJ2-1	.	CASSLGQGGTNEQFF	TGCGCCAGCAGCCTTGGACAGGGCGGAACAAATGAGCAGTTCTTC
.	TRBV7-9	TRBJ2-5	.	CASSLGEIQYF	TGTGCCAGCAGCTTAGGAGAGATCCAGTACTTC
.	TRBV6-4	TRBJ2-3	once	CASSVRGISTDTQYF	TGTGCCAGCAGTGTACGAGGGATTAGCACAGATACGCAGTATTTT
.	TRBV5-1	TRBJ2-1	few	CASSFGGAETYNEQFF	TGCGCCAGCAGCTTCGGGGGAGCGGAGACCTACAATGAGCAGTTCTTC
.	TRBV11-2	TRBJ1-1	few	CASSPGRGARAEAFF	TGTGCCAGCAGCCCGGGGCGGGGGGCGAGGGCTGAAGCTTTCTTT
TRBD1	TRBV2	TRBJ1-5	.	CASSETGVSNQPQHF	TGTGCCAGCAGTGAGACAGGGGTAAGCAATCAGCCCCAGCATTTT
.	TRBV6-1	TRBJ1-2	.	CASSEMRGTGGYTF	TGTGCCAGCAGTGAAATGCGGGGGACGGGAGGCTACACCTTC
.	TRBV5-5	TRBJ1-2	.	CASSFPDNYGYTF	TGTGCCAGCAGCTTTCCAGATAACTATGGCTACACCTTC
.	TRBV30	TRBJ2-1	.	CASKPDFSSYNEQFF	TGTGCCTCCAAACCGGACTTCTCCTCCTACAATGAGCAGTTCTTC